These 18 T cell receptor beta chains came from one sample sequenced in a study of a mutant IDH1 vaccine in newly diagnosed glioma (dated by TCRdb to about 2021). Libraries came from the immunoSEQ multiplex PCR assay. TCRdb took this table from immuneACCESS and kept in-frame rearrangements with V and J called. Such tables lack part of the clones; where checked against another copy, unresolved V genes explain under half of the gap, and the rest is unexplained. This sample lists 50,000 to 75,000 clones; about 90% were detected once. The ten largest clones add up to 2.6% of the sample. The sample's time point, from its label and the paper: baseline, week 1 (first vaccination visit). The meaning of the sample's treatment or condition label: pre-vaccination baseline after standard-of-care therapy. This specimen consisted of PBMCs, obtained from a glioma patient treated with radiotherapy, temozolomide or both. The origin of the receptors is a man aged 50-59 years with glioma.

The J gene is TRBJ2-1, the V gene TRBV7-6; 7 bases map to TRBD2. The CDR3 consists of 16 residues. V trimming: 5 bases; J trimming: 0 bases; junction bases outside the gene matches: 7. Germline-derived CDR1 and CDR2 are SGHVS and FNYEAQ. CDR3 bases: TGTGCCAGCAGCCTCCGGGGGGATGTCTCCTACAATGAGCAGTTCTTC. This sequence encodes CASSLRGDVSYNEQFF.

The chain joins TRBV5-4 to TRBJ2-7, with D perhaps TRBD2 (6 bases). The CDR3 runs to 16 residues. V shed 3 bases and J shed 1 base, with 17 bases lying between them. Germline-derived CDR1 and CDR2 are SGHNT and YYREEE (reference sequence). The chain's CDR3 is CASSSRAQGGSYEQYF. The CDR3 nucleotides are TGTGCCAGCAGCTCCCGGGCCCAGGGAGGATCCTACGAGCAGTACTTC.

The chain uses TRBV5-6 and TRBJ2-1; the match to TRBD2 covers 7 bases. After removal of 1 base from V and 13 bases from J, the junction contained 5 bases not matched to a gene. This CDR3 has 12 residues. CDR1 and CDR2 from the germline V gene are SGHDT and YYEEEE. This chain's CDR3 is CASSLSGRAQFF. The CDR3 region has the DNA TGTGCCAGCAGCTTGAGTGGGAGGGCCCAGTTCTTC.

CDR3 coding DNA: TGTGCCAGCAGTTTAGGGGGCAGAAGTAATGAAAAACTGTTTTTT. Translation: CASSLGGRSNEKLFF. The rearrangement links TRBV27 to TRBJ1-4; maybe TRBD1 (6 bases). The CDR3 runs 15 residues. The germline gives CDR1 MNHEY, CDR2 SMNVEV (reference sequence). The V end was cut by 2 bases, the J end by 4 bases, with 11 bases between. Full variable domain (outside the CDR3, taken from reference TRBV27 and TRBJ1-4): EAQVTQNPRYLITVTGKKLTVTCSQNMNHEYMSWYRQDPGLGLRQIYYSMNVEVTDKGDVPEGYKVSRKEKRNFPLILESPSPNQTSLYFCASSLGGRSNEKLFFGSGTQLSVL.

V gene TRBV5-1 combines with J gene TRBJ1-5; D is uncertain. The V end was cut by 0 bases, the J end by 0 bases, with 7 bases between. Germline V gene data show CDR1 as SGHRS and CDR2 as YFSETQ. This CDR3 region has 15 residues. The CDR3, as DNA: TGCGCCAGCAGCTTGGACGGAGGTAGCAATCAGCCCCAGCATTTT. Protein sequence: CASSLDGGSNQPQHF. Looking up the rest from reference TRBV5-1 and TRBJ1-5 gives the full variable domain: KAGVTQTPRYLIKTRGQQVTLSCSPISGHRSVSWYQQTPGQGLQFLFEYFSETQRNKGNFPGRFSGRQFSNSRSEMNVSTLELGDSALYLCASSLDGGSNQPQHFGDGTRLSIL.

The V call is TRBV5-1, the J call TRBJ2-1, with a tentative D call TRBD1 (6 bases). V shed 0 bases and J shed 3 bases, with 7 bases lying between them. Germline-derived CDR1 and CDR2 are SGHRS and YFSETQ. The CDR3 sequence is 14 residues long. CDR3 nucleotides: TGCGCCAGCAGCTTGGGGGGGCACTACAATGAGCAGTTCTTC. Translation gives CASSLGGHYNEQFF.

The chain joins TRBV11-2 to TRBJ1-3; D call uncertain. CDR1 and CDR2 (germline): SGHAT, FQNNGV. The CDR3 runs to 14 residues. V lost 5 bases, J lost 0 bases, and 8 bases lay in between. The CDR3 region is CASSRHFSGNTIYF. CDR3 DNA sequence: TGTGCCAGCAGCCGCCATTTCTCTGGAAACACCATATATTTT.

This chain links TRBV6-6 with TRBJ2-1; 10 bases agree with TRBD2. The V segment lost 0 bases and the J segment 4 bases; nucleotides outside the gene matches: 0. The germline V gene encodes CDR1 MNHNY and CDR2 SVGAGI (reference sequence). CDR3 length: 15 amino acids. CDR3 sequence: CASSYSTSGYNEQFF. CDR3 sequence (DNA): TGTGCCAGCAGTTACTCGACTAGCGGGTACAATGAGCAGTTCTTC.

This clone came up a few times. The chain uses TRBV5-4 and TRBJ2-6; D unresolved. The CDR3 is made up of 15 amino acids. Trimming pared 3 bases from V and 4 bases from J, leaving 11 bases between. The germline gives CDR1 SGHNT, CDR2 YYREEE (reference sequence). CDR3 nucleotides: TGTGCCAGCAGCTCGATTAATTGGGGGGCCAACGTCCTGACTTTC. Protein sequence: CASSSINWGANVLTF.

V is TRBV4-3 and J is TRBJ1-2; D is possibly TRBD1 (6 bases). Between the trimmed V and J ends, which lost 4 bases and 6 bases, there was a span of 18 bases. This CDR3 is 15 amino acids long. Germline loops: CDR1 LGHNA, CDR2 YSLEER. CDR3 in amino acids: CASSPSGGRTDGYTF. CDR3 in DNA: TGCGCCAGCAGCCCCTCCGGGGGGCGCACTGATGGCTACACCTTC.

The chain recombines TRBV7-9 with TRBJ1-4; unclear D gene. Deletions cut 5 bases from V and 8 bases from J, with 15 bases between. Germline V gene lookup returns CDR1 SEHNR and CDR2 FQNEAQ (reference sequence). The CDR3 has 14 residues. The CDR3 DNA sequence: TGTGCCAGCAGCCCAGGATCCGTCAAGGAAAAACTGTTTTTT. Translation: CASSPGSVKEKLFF.

The rearrangement joins TRBV19 to TRBJ1-6, with 8 bases identical to TRBD1. CDR3 size: 21 residues. Germline assignment: CDR1 LNHDA and CDR2 SQIVND (reference sequence). Unmatched junction bases numbered 14, after V lost 0 bases and J lost 1 base. The CDR3 nucleotides read TGTGCCAGTAGTATAGATTTGCGGCAGGGGGCCCGTATGTCCTATAATTCACCCCTCCACTTT. As protein: CASSIDLRQGARMSYNSPLHF.

This chain connects TRBV5-6 to TRBJ2-3; the match to TRBD1 covers 8 bases. The CDR3 extends over 14 amino acids. V shed 4 bases, J shed 3 bases, and the junction held 4 bases outside the gene matches. CDR1 is SGHDT, CDR2 YYEEEE, per germline. Here the CDR3 reads CASSPGQGTDTQYF. The CDR3, as DNA: TGTGCCAGCAGCCCCGGACAGGGAACAGATACGCAGTATTTT.

This clone occurred once. DNA of the CDR3: TGTGCCACCCATCACCCGGGGCCCAGCACTGAAGCTTTCTTT. Translating gives CATHHPGPSTEAFF. The V gene is TRBV10-3, the J gene TRBJ1-1, with D possibly TRBD1 on 5 matching bases. This CDR3 has 14 amino acids. Germline assignment: CDR1 ENHRY and CDR2 SYGVKD. The V and J ends lost 10 bases and 4 bases respectively, with 19 bases between them.

CDR3 bases: TGCGCCAGCAGCTTGGCGGGGACAGGGATCCTAGCGGGGAAACTTAATGAGCAGTTCTTC. Amino acid sequence: CASSLAGTGILAGKLNEQFF. This chain uses TRBV5-1 with TRBJ2-1; the D gene could be TRBD1 or TRBD2 (9 bases each). V was trimmed by 0 bases and J by 7 bases, leaving 29 bases between them. The CDR3 has 20 residues. Germline V CDR1 and CDR2: SGHRS, YFSETQ.

The chain links TRBV5-1 to TRBJ1-2, with D perhaps TRBD1 (5 bases). The germline gives CDR1 SGHRS, CDR2 YFSETQ. CDR3 length: 13 amino acids. V dropped 5 bases and J dropped 8 bases, with 16 bases sitting between them. CDR3 nucleotide sequence: TGCGCCAGCAGAGACAGTAGCGAAACCGGCTACACCTTC. Amino acid sequence: CASRDSSETGYTF. Together with reference TRBV5-1 and TRBJ1-2, the CDR3 gives the full variable domain: KAGVTQTPRYLIKTRGQQVTLSCSPISGHRSVSWYQQTPGQGLQFLFEYFSETQRNKGNFPGRFSGRQFSNSRSEMNVSTLELGDSALYLCASRDSSETGYTFGSGTRLTVV.

V gene TRBV6-1 combines with J gene TRBJ1-4; D remains unclear. V was pared by 1 base and J by 0 bases, with 9 bases between. This CDR3 region has 16 residues. CDR1 MNHNS and CDR2 SASEGT come from the germline V gene. CDR3 residues: CASSEGLFATNEKLFF. The CDR3 DNA sequence: TGTGCCAGCAGTGAAGGCCTCTTTGCAACTAATGAAAAACTGTTTTTT.

V and J are TRBV7-9 and TRBJ2-7; 9 bases are shared with TRBD1. The CDR3 contains 16 residues. Germline CDR1 reads SEHNR; CDR2 reads FQNEAQ (reference sequence). The J segment lost 2 bases and the V segment lost 5 bases, leaving 10 bases of the junction unmatched. In DNA form, the CDR3 reads TGTGCCAGCAGCAGACGCCAGGGACAGGGAACCTACGAGCAGTACTTC. It specifies CASSRRQGQGTYEQYF.